This T cell receptor beta chain is drawn from a study of CD8 T cells in ankylosing spondylitis. For TCR beta, libraries came from quantitative 5'-RACE with molecular barcodes. TCRdb independently ran MiXCR on the 5' RACE reads; one entry per CDR3 protein. The data hold 340,000 or so distinct CDR3 sequences, with under 15% observed a single time. This clonotype was seen only a few times. CDR3 length: 14 amino acids. Trimming at V came to 5 bases and at J to 8 bases, leaving 8 bases not matched to a gene. Germline CDR1 ENHRY, CDR2 SYGVKD. The sequence derives from a male donor with ankylosing spondylitis or in good health (not recorded which). The chain employs TRBV10-3 and TRBJ1-4; 7 positions agree with TRBD1. Material for sequencing was blood, either unsorted or a sorted T cell fraction (not recorded which). The CDR3 reads CAISSGTVAEKLFF. The DNA for the CDR3 is TGTGCCATCAGTAGTGGGACAGTGGCCGAAAAACTGTTTTTT.